Ten or more counts support the clone carrying this TCR beta chain. Germline V lookup: CDR1 MNHEY, CDR2 SMNVEV (reference sequence). CDR3 length equals 15 residues. V was clipped by 2 bases and J by 2 bases, with 11 bases between them. A unique molecular identifier was attached to every TCR cDNA molecule. TCRdb ran MiXCR on the 5' RACE reads and lists one entry per CDR3 protein. The top ten hold over 8.5% of the sample, which has about 48,000 distinct CDR3 sequences, roughly 5.7% seen once. This entry belongs to a study of spatial heterogeneity in lung cancer. The overall study: Fewer alpha-chain than beta-chain sequences were consistently detected.

Time point in this sample: sample taken at primary tumor resection. Researchers sequenced whole RNA taken from tumor, nontumor lung or frozen PBMC without sorting. Donation came from 70 or so patients with untreated early-stage non-small cell lung cancer. The source is a male donor with early-stage non-small cell lung cancer. J is TRBJ2-3 and V is TRBV27; D possibly corresponds to TRBD1 (6 bases). The source material was PBMCs, sampled at surgery. The CDR3 protein is CASSLQGTTTDTQYF. The CDR3, as DNA: TGTGCCAGCAGTTTACAGGGGACCACCACAGATACGCAGTATTTT.